This TCR beta chain emerged from a study of blood T cell repertoires in COVID-19. The wider study: Samples came from the United States, Italy and Spain, spanning acute and convalescent COVID-19. T cells, B-cell-depleted T cells, or PBMCs supplied cDNA or gDNA.

Per the authors' pipeline: Using reference gene primer amplification, nucleated cell counts were estimated. Clones were sequenced by immunoSEQ multiplex PCR, and TCRdb holds only the in-frame ones, with some missing. The V and J calls and clone size were taken over from that table, and D and trimming were inferred from the DNA. The sample lists roughly 400,000 clones, 80% to 90% seen once, with 2.3% in the top ten. Recruited during active infection, patients (from Seattle) were subsequently followed longitudinally. Germline values: CDR1 SGHRS, CDR2 YFSETQ. With V trimmed by 5 bases and J by 1 base, 4 bases remained unmatched. CDR3 length: 16 residues.

Sequencing was performed on peripheral blood. The J gene is TRBJ2-5, the V gene TRBV5-1, with 14 nucleotides matching TRBD2. This clonotype was obtained from a woman aged 60-75 years with COVID-19, enrolled during active disease. The CDR3, as DNA: TGCGCCAGCAGGGGGACTAGCGGGGGACTCCAAGAGACCCAGTACTTC. Its translation is CASRGTSGGLQETQYF.